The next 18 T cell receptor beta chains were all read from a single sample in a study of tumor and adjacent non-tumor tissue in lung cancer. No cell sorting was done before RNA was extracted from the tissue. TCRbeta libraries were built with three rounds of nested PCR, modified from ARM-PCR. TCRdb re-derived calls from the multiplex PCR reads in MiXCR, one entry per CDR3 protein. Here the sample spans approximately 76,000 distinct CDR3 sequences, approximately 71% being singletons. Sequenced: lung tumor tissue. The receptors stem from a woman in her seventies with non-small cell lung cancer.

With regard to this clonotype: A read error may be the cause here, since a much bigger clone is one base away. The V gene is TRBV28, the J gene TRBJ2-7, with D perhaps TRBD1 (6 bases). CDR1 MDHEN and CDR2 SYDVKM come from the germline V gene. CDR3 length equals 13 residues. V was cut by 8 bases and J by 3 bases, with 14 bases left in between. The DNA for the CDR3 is TGTGCCAGCGGGGGTCAGGGGCGCTACGAGCAGTACTTC. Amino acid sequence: CASGGQGRYEQYF.

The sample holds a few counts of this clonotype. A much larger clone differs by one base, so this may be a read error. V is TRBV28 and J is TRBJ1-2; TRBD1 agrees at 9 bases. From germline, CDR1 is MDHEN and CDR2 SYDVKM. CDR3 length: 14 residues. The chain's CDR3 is CAGSLDWTGDGYTF. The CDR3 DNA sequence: TGTGCCGGCAGTCTCGATTGGACAGGGGATGGCTACACCTTC.

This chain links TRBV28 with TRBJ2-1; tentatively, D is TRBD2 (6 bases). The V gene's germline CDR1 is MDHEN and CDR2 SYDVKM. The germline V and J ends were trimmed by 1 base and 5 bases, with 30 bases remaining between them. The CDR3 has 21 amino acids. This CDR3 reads CASSLSSLLAGHYRGNNEQFF. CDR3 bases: TGTGCCAGCAGTTTATCCTCTTTACTGGCGGGGCATTATAGGGGCAACAATGAGCAGTTCTTC. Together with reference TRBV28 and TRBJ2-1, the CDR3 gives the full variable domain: DVKVTQSSRYLVKRTGEKVFLECVQDMDHENMFWYRQDPGLGLRLIYFSYDVKMKEKGDIPEGYSVSREKKERFSLILESASTNQTSMYLCASSLSSLLAGHYRGNNEQFFGPGTRLTVL.

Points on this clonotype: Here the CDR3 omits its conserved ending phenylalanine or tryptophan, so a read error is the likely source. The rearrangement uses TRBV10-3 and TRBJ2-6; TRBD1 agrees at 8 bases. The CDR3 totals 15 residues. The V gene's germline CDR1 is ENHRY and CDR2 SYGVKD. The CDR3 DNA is TGTGCCACGACAGCCAGGGGGCTTGGGGCCAGCGTCCTGACTCTC. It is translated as CATTARGLGASVLTL.

CDR3 region: CASSFGTPGAGNEQFF. As DNA, the CDR3 is TGTGCCAGCAGCTTCGGGACCCCCGGGGCGGGGAATGAGCAGTTCTTC. The genes are TRBV5-4 and TRBJ2-1, with D tentatively TRBD2 (6 bases). The CDR3 consists of 16 residues. With 2 bases removed from V and 7 bases from J, the gap between germline ends came to 19 bases. Germline CDR1 is SGHNT and CDR2 is YYREEE (reference sequence).

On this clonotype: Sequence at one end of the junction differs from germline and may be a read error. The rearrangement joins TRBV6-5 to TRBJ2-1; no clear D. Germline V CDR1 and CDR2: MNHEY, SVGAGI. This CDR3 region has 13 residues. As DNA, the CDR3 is TGTGCTAGCAGTTTTCTGGAGAACAATAAGCAGTTCTTC. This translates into CASSFLENNKQFF.

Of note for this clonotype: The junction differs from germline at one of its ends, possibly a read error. The CDR3 DNA follows: TGTACCAGCACCACACAAGTGAAGGGACCCTACGAGCAGTACTTC. As protein: CTSTTQVKGPYEQYF. The chain combines TRBV6-5 with TRBJ2-7, with D perhaps given as TRBD1 or TRBD2 (5 bases each). Germline assignment: CDR1 MNHEY and CDR2 SVGAGI. This CDR3 comprises 15 residues.

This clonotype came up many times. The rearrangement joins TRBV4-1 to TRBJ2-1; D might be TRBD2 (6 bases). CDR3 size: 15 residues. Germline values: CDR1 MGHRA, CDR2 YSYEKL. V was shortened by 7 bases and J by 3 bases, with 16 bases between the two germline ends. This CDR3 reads CASKNRWGDYNEQFF. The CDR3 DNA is TGCGCCAGCAAGAACCGTTGGGGGGACTACAATGAGCAGTTCTTC.

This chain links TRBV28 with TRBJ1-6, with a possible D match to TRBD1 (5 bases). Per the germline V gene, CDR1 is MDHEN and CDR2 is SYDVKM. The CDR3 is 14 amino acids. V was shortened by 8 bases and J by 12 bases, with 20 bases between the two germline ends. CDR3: CASGTIAGDLPLHF. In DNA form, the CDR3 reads TGTGCCAGCGGGACGATAGCAGGAGATCTACCCCTCCACTTT.

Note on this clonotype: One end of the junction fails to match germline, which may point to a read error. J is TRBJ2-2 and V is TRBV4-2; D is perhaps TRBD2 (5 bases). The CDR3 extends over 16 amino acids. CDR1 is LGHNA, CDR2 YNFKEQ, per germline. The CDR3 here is CVSSQDWATNTGELFF. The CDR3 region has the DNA TGTGTTAGCAGCCAGGATTGGGCCACGAACACCGGGGAGCTGTTCTTT.

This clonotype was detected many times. CDR3 in DNA: TGTGCCAGCAGCCGCAGATCGACTAGCGAATTCGATACGCAGTATTTT. Translating gives CASSRRSTSEFDTQYF. The gene calls are TRBV7-2 and TRBJ2-3; 8 nucleotides agree with TRBD2. CDR3 size: 16 residues. Germline CDR1 is SGHTA and CDR2 is FQGNSA. The J segment lost 6 bases and the V segment lost 5 bases, leaving 13 bases of the junction unmatched.

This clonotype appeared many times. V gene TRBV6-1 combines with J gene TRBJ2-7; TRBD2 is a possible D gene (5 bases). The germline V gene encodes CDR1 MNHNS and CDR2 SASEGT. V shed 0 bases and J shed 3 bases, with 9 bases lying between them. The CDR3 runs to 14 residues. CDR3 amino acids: CASSEAGSDYEQYF. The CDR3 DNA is TGTGCCAGCAGTGAAGCCGGTAGCGACTACGAGCAGTACTTC.

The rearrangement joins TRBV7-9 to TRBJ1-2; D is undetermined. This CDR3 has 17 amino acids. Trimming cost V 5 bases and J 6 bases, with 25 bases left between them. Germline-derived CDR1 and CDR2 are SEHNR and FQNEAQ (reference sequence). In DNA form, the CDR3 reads TGTGCCAGCAGCCCCCCGGCTCGTCGGGTAGTGGAAGATGGCTACACCTTC. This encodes CASSPPARRVVEDGYTF.

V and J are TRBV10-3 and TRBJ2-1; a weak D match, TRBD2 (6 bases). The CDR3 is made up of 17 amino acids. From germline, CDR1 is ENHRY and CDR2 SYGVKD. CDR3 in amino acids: CTVRDDGGTGAYNEQFF. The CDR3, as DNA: TGTACCGTCAGAGATGACGGAGGGACGGGGGCCTACAATGAGCAGTTCTTC.

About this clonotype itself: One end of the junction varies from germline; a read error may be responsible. CDR3 in DNA: TGTACCAGCAGTACGACTAGCGGGAGGTTCTATAATGAGCAATTCTTC. As protein: CTSSTTSGRFYNEQFF. The chain couples TRBV6-6 to TRBJ2-1; 13 nucleotides line up with TRBD2. The CDR3 length is 16 residues. Germline lookup yields CDR1 MNHNY and CDR2 SVGAGI (reference sequence).

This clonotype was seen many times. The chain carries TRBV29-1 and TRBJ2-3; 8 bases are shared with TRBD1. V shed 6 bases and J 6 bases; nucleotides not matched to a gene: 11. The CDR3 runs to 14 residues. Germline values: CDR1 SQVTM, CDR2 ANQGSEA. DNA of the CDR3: TGCAGCGTCGCAAAACAGGGGGTGGGGGATACGCAGTATTTT. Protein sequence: CSVAKQGVGDTQYF.

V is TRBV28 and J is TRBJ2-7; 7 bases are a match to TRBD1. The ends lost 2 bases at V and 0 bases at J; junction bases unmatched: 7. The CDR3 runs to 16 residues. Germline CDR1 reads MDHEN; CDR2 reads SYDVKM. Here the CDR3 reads CASSLPRDSVSYEQYF. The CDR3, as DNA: TGTGCCAGCAGTTTACCCCGGGACAGTGTCTCCTACGAGCAGTACTTC.

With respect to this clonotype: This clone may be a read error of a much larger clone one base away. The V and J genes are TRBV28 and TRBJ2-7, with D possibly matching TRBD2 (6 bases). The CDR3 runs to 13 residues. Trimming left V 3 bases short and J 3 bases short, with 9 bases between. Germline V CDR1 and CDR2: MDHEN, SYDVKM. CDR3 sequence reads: CASSFCSGYEQYF. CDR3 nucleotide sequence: TGTGCCAGCAGTTTTTGTAGCGGCTACGAGCAGTACTTC. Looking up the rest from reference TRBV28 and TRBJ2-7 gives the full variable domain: DVKVTQSSRYLVKRTGEKVFLECVQDMDHENMFWYRQDPGLGLRLIYFSYDVKMKEKGDIPEGYSVSREKKERFSLILESASTNQTSMYLCASSFCSGYEQYFGPGTRLTVT.